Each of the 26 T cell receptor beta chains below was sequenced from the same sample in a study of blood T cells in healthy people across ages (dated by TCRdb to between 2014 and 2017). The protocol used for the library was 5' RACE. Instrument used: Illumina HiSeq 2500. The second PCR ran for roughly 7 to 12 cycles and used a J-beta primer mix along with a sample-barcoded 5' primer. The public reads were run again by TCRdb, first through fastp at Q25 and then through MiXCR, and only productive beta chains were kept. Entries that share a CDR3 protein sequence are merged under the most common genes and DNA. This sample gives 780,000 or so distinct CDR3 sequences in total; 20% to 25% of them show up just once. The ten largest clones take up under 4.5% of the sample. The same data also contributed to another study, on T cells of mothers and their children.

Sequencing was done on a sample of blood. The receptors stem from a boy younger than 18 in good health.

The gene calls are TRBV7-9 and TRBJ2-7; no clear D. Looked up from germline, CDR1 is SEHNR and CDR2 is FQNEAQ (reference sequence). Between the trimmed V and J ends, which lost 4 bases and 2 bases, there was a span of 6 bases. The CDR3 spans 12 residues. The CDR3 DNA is TGTGCCAGCAGCTGGGCCCCCTACGAGCAGTACTTC. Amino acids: CASSWAPYEQYF.

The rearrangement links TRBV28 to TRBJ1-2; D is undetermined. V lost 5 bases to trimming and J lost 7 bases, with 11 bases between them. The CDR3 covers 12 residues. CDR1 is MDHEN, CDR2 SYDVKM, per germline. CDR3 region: CASSQLGAGYTF. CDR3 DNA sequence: TGTGCCAGCAGTCAACTAGGAGCTGGCTACACCTTC.

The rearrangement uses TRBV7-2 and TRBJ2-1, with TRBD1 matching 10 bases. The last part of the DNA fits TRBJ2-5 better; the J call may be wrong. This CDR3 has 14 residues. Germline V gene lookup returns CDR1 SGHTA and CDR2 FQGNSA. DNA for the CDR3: TGTGCCAGCCGAGAGACAGGGGGCGGAGAGACCCAGTACTTC. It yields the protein CASRETGGGETQYF.

The CDR3 bases are TGCAGCGTTGAAGAACAAGGGTGGTGGCAGTATTTT. Protein sequence: CSVEEQGWWQYF. The rearrangement links TRBV29-1 to TRBJ2-3; D is unresolved. V lost 0 bases, J lost 11 bases, and 12 bases lay in between. The CDR3 sequence is 12 residues long. Per germline, CDR1 SQVTM and CDR2 ANQGSEA.

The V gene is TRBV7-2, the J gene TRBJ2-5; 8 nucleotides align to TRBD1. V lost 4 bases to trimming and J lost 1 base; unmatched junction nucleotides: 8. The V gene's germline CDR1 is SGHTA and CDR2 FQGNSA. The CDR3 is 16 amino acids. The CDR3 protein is CASSSRTGRLQETQYF. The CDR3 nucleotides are TGTGCCAGCAGCTCAAGGACAGGGAGGCTCCAAGAGACCCAGTACTTC.

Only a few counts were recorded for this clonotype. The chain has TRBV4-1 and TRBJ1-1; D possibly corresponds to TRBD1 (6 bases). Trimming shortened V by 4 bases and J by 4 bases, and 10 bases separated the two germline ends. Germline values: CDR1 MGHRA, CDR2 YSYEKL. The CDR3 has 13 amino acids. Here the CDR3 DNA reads TGCGCCAGCAGCCTCGACAGGCGCACTGAAGCTTTCTTT. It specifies CASSLDRRTEAFF.

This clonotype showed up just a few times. CDR3 residues: CASKIGGANEKLFF. CDR3 coding DNA: TGTGCCAGCAAAATCGGGGGGGCTAATGAAAAACTGTTTTTT. The chain recombines TRBV28 with TRBJ1-4, with D possibly matching TRBD1 (5 bases). V was clipped by 7 bases and J by 3 bases, with 12 bases between them. From germline, CDR1 is MDHEN and CDR2 SYDVKM. CDR3 length: 14 amino acids.

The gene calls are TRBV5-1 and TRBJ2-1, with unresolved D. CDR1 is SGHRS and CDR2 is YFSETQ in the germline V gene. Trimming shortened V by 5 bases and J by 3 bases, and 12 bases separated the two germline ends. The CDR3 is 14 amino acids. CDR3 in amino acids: CASRSSRDYNEQFF. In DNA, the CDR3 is TGCGCCAGCAGGTCATCACGCGACTACAATGAGCAGTTCTTC. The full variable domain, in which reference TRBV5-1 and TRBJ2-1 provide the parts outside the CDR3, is KAGVTQTPRYLIKTRGQQVTLSCSPISGHRSVSWYQQTPGQGLQFLFEYFSETQRNKGNFPGRFSGRQFSNSRSEMNVSTLELGDSALYLCASRSSRDYNEQFFGPGTRLTVL.

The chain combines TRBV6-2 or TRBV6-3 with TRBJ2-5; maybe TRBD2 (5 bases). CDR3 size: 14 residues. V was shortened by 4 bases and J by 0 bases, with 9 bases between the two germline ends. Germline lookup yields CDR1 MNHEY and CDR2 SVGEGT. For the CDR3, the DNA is TGTGCCAGCAGTTCCGGCGGGTACCAAGAGACCCAGTACTTC. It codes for CASSSGGYQETQYF.

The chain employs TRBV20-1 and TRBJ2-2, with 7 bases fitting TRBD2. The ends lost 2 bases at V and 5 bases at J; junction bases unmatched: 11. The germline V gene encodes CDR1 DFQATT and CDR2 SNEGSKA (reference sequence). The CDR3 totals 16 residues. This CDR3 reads CSARPKPGGFTGELFF. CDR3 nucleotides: TGCAGTGCTAGACCAAAACCGGGGGGATTTACCGGGGAGCTGTTTTTT.

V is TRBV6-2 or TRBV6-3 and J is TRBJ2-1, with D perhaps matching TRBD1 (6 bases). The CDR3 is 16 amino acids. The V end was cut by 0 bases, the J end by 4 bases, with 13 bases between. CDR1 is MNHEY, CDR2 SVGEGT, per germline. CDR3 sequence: CASSYSFVQGYNEQFF. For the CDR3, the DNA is TGTGCCAGCAGTTACTCGTTCGTGCAGGGGTACAATGAGCAGTTCTTC.

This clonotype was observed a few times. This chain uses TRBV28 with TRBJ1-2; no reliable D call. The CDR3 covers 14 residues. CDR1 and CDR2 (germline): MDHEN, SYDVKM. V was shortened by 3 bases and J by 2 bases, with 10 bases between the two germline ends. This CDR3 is CASSLPGENYGYTF. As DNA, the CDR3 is TGTGCCAGCAGTTTGCCCGGGGAAAACTATGGCTACACCTTC.

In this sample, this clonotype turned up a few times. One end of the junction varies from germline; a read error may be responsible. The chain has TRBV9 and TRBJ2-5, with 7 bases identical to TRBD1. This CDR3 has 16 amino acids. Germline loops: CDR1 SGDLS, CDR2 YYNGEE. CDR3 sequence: CASSVGGTAQQGTQYF. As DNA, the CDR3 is TGTGCCAGCAGCGTAGGAGGGACAGCACAACAAGGGACCCAGTACTTC. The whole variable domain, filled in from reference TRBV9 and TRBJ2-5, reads DSGVTQTPKHLITATGQRVTLRCSPRSGDLSVYWYQQSLDQGLQFLIQYYNGEERAKGNILERFSAQQFPDLHSELNLSSLELGDSALYFCASSVGGTAQQGTQYFGPGTRLLVL.

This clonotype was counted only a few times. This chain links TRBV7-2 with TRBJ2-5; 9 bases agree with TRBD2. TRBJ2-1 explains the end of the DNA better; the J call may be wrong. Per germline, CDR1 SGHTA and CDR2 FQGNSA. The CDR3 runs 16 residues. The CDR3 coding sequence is TGTGCCACCACCCTCTGGGAAGCGGGACTAGCAAATGAGCAGTTCTTC. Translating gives CATTLWEAGLANEQFF.

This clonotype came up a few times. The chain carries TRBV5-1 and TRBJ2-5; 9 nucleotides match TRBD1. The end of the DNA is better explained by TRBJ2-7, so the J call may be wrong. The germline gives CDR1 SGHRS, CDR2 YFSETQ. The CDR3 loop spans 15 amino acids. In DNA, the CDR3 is TGCGCCAGCAGCCCCGGGACAGGGAAGTCGGACGAGCAGTACTTC. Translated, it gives CASSPGTGKSDEQYF.

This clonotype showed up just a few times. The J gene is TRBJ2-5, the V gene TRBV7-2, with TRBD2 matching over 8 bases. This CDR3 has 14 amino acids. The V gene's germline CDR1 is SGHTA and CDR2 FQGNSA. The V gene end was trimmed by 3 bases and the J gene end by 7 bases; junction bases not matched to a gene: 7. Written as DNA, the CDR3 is TGTGCCAGCAGCTTCGACGGGGGGGGTGGGACCCAGTACTTC. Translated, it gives CASSFDGGGGTQYF. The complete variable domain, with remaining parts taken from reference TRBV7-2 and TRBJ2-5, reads GAGVSQSPSNKVTEKGKDVELRCDPISGHTALYWYRQSLGQGLEFLIYFQGNSAPDKSGLPSDRFSAERTGGSVSTLTIQRTQQEDSAVYLCASSFDGGGGTQYFGPGTRLLVL.

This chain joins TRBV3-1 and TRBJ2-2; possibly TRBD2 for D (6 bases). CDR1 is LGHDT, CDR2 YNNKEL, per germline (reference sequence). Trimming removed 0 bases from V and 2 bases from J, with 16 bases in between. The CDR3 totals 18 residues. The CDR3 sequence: CASSQDLWGDDNTGELFF. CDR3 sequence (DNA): TGTGCCAGCAGCCAAGATCTGTGGGGGGACGACAACACCGGGGAGCTGTTTTTT.

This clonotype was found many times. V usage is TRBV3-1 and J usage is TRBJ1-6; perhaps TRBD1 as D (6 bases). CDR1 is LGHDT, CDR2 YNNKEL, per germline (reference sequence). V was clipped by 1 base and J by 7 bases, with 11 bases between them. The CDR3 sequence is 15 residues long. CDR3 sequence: CASSQGRGRNSPLHF. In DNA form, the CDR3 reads TGTGCCAGCAGCCAAGGCAGGGGTAGGAATTCACCCCTCCACTTT.

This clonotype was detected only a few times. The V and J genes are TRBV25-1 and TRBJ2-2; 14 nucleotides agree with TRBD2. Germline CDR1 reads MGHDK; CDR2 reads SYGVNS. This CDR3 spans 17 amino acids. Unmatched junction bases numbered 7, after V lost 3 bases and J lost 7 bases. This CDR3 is CASSDRLAGGPGGELFF. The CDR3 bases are TGTGCCAGCAGTGATCGACTAGCGGGAGGGCCTGGCGGGGAGCTGTTTTTT.

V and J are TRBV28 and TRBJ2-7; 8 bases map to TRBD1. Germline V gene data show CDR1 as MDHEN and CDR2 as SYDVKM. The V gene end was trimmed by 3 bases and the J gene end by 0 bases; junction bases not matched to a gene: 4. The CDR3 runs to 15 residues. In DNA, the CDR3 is TGTGCCAGCAGTTTCTCCGGACAGGGCTCCTACGAGCAGTACTTC. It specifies CASSFSGQGSYEQYF.

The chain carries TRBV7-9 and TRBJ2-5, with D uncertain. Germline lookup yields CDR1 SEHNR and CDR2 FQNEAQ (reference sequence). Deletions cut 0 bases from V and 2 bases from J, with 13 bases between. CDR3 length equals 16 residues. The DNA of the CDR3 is TGTGCCAGCAGCTTAGCCGGCCCGGGCGGTCAAGAGACCCAGTACTTC. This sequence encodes CASSLAGPGGQETQYF. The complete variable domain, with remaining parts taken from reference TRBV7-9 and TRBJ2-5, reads DTGVSQNPRHKITKRGQNVTFRCDPISEHNRLYWYRQTLGQGPEFLTYFQNEAQLEKSRLLSDRFSAERPKGSFSTLEIQRTEQGDSAMYLCASSLAGPGGQETQYFGPGTRLLVL.

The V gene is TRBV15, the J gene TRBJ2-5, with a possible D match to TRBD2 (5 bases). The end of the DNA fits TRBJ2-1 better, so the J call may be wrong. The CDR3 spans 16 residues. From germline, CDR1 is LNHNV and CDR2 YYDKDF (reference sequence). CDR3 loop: CATSRDGSGKHNEQFF. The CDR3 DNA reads TGTGCCACCAGCAGAGATGGGTCGGGGAAACACAATGAGCAGTTCTTC.

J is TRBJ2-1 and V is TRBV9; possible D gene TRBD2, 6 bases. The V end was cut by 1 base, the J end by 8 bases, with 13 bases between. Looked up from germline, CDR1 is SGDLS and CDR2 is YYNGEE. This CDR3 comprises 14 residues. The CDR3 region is CASSVWGEDDEQFF. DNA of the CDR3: TGTGCCAGCAGCGTATGGGGGGAGGATGATGAGCAGTTCTTC.

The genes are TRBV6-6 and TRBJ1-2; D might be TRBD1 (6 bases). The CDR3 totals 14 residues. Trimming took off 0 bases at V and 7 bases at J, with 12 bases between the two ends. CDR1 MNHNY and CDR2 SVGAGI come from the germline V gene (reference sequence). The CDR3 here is CASSYSTTGGGYTF. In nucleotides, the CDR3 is TGTGCCAGCAGTTACTCAACGACAGGCGGTGGCTACACCTTC.

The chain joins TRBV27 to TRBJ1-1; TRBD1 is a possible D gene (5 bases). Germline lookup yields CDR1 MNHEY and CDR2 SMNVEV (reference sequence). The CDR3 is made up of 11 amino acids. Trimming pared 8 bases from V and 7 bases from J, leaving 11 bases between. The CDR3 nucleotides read TGTGCCAGCCAAAAAGGGGTTGAAGCTTTCTTT. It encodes CASQKGVEAFF.

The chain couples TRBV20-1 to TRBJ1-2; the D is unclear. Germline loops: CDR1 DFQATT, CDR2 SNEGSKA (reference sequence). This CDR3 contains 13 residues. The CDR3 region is CSLIPWHNYGYTF. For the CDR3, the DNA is TGCAGCCTCATTCCTTGGCATAACTATGGCTACACCTTC.